This paragraph covers one TCR beta chain sequence. Its antigen is unknown. The sample belongs to a study of T cell responses to AZD1222 COVID-19 vaccine. Germline CDR1 reads MNHNY; CDR2 reads SVGAGI (reference sequence). The CDR3 consists of 14 residues. V was clipped by 2 bases and J by 6 bases; unmatched bases: 6. Study conclusions and caveats: Seropositivity was recorded at baseline in only a handful of AZD1222 recipients. Increased Spike-specific TCR breadth and depth were observed after two AZD1222 doses. Possibly, clonal diversity was underestimated; donors were largely white British and included more females. Nearly half of unique spike-specific TCRs reportedly avoided B.1.351 and B.1.1.7 mutated regions.

Here immunoSEQ multiplex PCR was the method, and the copy in TCRdb shows in-frame clones only, minus some. The sample contains approximately 150,000 clones, approximately 88% of which appear only once. The chain uses TRBV6-6 and TRBJ2-5, with 7 bases lining up with TRBD1. The TCR comes from an adult in good health. The specimen was peripheral blood, collected on day 0 of MenACWY control vaccination. In nucleotides, the CDR3 is TGTGCCAGCAGTTACACTGGGACAGAACAGACCCAGTACTTC. The encoded protein is CASSYTGTEQTQYF.